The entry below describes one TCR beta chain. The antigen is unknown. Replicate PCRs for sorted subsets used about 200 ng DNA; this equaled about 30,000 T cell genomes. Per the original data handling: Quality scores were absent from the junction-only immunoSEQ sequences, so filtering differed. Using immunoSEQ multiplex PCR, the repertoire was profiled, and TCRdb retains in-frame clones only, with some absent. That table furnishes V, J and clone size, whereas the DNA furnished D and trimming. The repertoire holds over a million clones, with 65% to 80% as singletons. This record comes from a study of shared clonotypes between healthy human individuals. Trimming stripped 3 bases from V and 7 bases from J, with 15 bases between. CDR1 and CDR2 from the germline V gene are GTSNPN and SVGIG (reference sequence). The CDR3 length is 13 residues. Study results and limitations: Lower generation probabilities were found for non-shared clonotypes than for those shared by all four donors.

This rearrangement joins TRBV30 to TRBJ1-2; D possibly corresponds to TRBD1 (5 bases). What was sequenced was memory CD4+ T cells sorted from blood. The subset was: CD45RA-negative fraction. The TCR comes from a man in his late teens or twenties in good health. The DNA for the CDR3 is TGTGCCTGGAGGCCCGGGGGAAACGGTGGCTACACCTTC. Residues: CAWRPGGNGGYTF.